One and the same sample provided the 16 T cell receptor beta chains below, sequenced in a study of shared clonotypes between healthy human individuals. Sequencing was performed with immunoSEQ multiplex PCR; in TCRdb, only in-frame clones are kept and a portion is missing. The sample holds some 1.5 million clones, more than 95% seen once. The sequenced sample was naive CD4+ T cells sorted from blood. Subset specified: CD45RA+ positively selected. These receptors came from a man younger than 45 in good health.

The chain links TRBV6-1 to TRBJ2-7, with D possibly matching TRBD1 (6 bases). Germline CDR1 reads MNHNS; CDR2 reads SASEGT. The CDR3 spans 15 residues. Deletions cut 10 bases from V and 1 base from J, with 20 bases between. CDR3 nucleotides: TGTGCCATCCAAGTGAATGAGGGGGAATCCTACGAGCAGTACTTC. Translated: CAIQVNEGESYEQYF.

This clone occurred once. The chain carries TRBV29-1 and TRBJ2-2; no clear D. Germline-derived CDR1 and CDR2 are SQVTM and ANQGSEA. Trimming took 4 bases from V and 8 from J, leaving 11 bases between them. This CDR3 comprises 12 residues. The DNA of the CDR3 is TGCAGCGTTGGCCTGCCGAGTGGGGAGCTGTTTTTT. It translates to CSVGLPSGELFF.

This chain links TRBV10-3 with TRBJ2-7; TRBD1 matches at 10 bases. After removal of 4 bases from V and 1 base from J, the junction contained 4 bases not matched to a gene. The length of the CDR3 is 15 residues. Germline V gives CDR1 ENHRY, CDR2 SYGVKD. The chain's CDR3 is CAISGGQGTSYEQYF. Here the CDR3 DNA reads TGTGCCATCAGTGGGGGACAGGGGACTTCCTACGAGCAGTACTTC.

This chain links TRBV5-4 with TRBJ1-2; 7 bases match TRBD1. Germline CDR1 SGHNT, CDR2 YYREEE (reference sequence). This CDR3 spans 14 amino acids. V lost 5 bases, J lost 8 bases, and 12 bases stayed unmatched. The CDR3 loop is CASSSDRAVRGYTF. Here the CDR3 DNA reads TGTGCCAGCAGTTCCGACAGGGCTGTTAGGGGCTACACCTTC.

In regard to this clone: Additional DNA sequences in this sample encode the identical CDR3. The J gene is TRBJ2-3, the V gene TRBV7-9; D gene unclear. Germline V CDR1 and CDR2: SEHNR, FQNEAQ (reference sequence). With 4 bases removed from V and 6 bases from J, the gap between germline ends came to 5 bases. The CDR3 is 11 amino acids. The CDR3: CASSSYDTQYF. CDR3 nucleotide sequence: TGTGCCAGCAGCTCTTATGATACGCAGTATTTT.

V gene TRBV6-5 combines with J gene TRBJ1-1, with a possible D match to TRBD1 (5 bases). Trimming pared 5 bases from V and 1 base from J, leaving 8 bases between. Germline values: CDR1 MNHEY, CDR2 SVGAGI. This CDR3 has 13 residues. The CDR3 spells CASSGGKNTEAFF. The CDR3 bases are TGTGCCAGCAGTGGGGGAAAGAACACTGAAGCTTTCTTT.

The chain combines TRBV30 with TRBJ2-5, with D maybe TRBD1 (5 bases). CDR3 size: 13 residues. V was trimmed by 2 bases and J by 4 bases, leaving 11 bases between them. The V gene's germline CDR1 is GTSNPN and CDR2 SVGIG (reference sequence). This CDR3 is CAWSTGFRETQYF. For the CDR3, the DNA is TGTGCCTGGAGTACAGGATTCCGAGAGACCCAGTACTTC.

The gene calls are TRBV27 and TRBJ2-7; TRBD1 agrees at 12 bases. There are 14 residues in the CDR3. The germline gives CDR1 MNHEY, CDR2 SMNVEV (reference sequence). V gave up 3 bases and J gave up 6 bases; unmatched junction bases: 3. The CDR3 nucleotides read TGTGCCAGCAGTTTTGGGACAGGGGGCGCCGAGCAGTACTTC. The encoded protein is CASSFGTGGAEQYF.

The CDR3 DNA reads as TGTGCCAGCAGTTACTGGGACCAACCTACAAACGAGCAGTACTTC. Translating gives CASSYWDQPTNEQYF. V and J are TRBV6-6 and TRBJ2-7, with D possibly being TRBD1 or TRBD2 (5 bases each). CDR3 length: 15 residues. V was clipped by 1 base and J by 5 bases, with 15 bases between them. The germline V gene encodes CDR1 MNHNY and CDR2 SVGAGI (reference sequence).

The genes are TRBV11-3 and TRBJ1-1; D is possibly TRBD1 (5 bases). This CDR3 region has 11 residues. Between the trimmed V and J ends, which lost 8 bases and 2 bases, there was a span of 6 bases. The germline V gene has CDR1 SGHNT and CDR2 YENEEA. The CDR3 sequence: CASQGNTEAFF. CDR3 in DNA: TGTGCCAGCCAGGGTAACACTGAAGCTTTCTTT. The whole variable domain, remainder taken from reference TRBV11-3 and TRBJ1-1, is EAGVVQSPRYKIIEKKQPVAFWCNPISGHNTLYWYLQNLGQGPELLIRYENEEAVDDSQLPKDRFSAERLKGVDSTLKIQPAELGDSAVYLCASQGNTEAFFGQGTRLTVV.

This clone came up once. V is TRBV28 and J is TRBJ2-1, with D possibly being TRBD1 or TRBD2 (5 bases each). Trimming pared 11 bases from V and 6 bases from J, leaving 14 bases between. This CDR3 region has 12 residues. The germline V gene encodes CDR1 MDHEN and CDR2 SYDVKM. The CDR3 is CALGGRRNEQFF. The DNA of the CDR3 is TGTGCCCTTGGGGGACGGCGCAATGAGCAGTTCTTC.

This clone was seen a few times. This chain links TRBV19 with TRBJ2-5; D is ambiguous. Germline lookup yields CDR1 LNHDA and CDR2 SQIVND (reference sequence). Trimming left V 3 bases short and J 4 bases short, with 6 bases between. This CDR3 is built from 12 residues. This CDR3 reads CASSMDIETQYF. The CDR3 DNA reads as TGTGCCAGTAGTATGGATATAGAGACCCAGTACTTC.

The chain has TRBV28 and TRBJ1-1, with 7 nucleotides matching TRBD1. Germline V gene sequence: CDR1 MDHEN, CDR2 SYDVKM. V lost 5 bases, J lost 2 bases, and 5 bases stayed unmatched. This CDR3 spans 14 amino acids. The CDR3 sequence is CASSGDRTNTEAFF. CDR3 nucleotides: TGTGCCAGCAGTGGGGACAGAACTAACACTGAAGCTTTCTTT.

The V and J genes are TRBV15 and TRBJ2-3; TRBD1 is a possible D gene (5 bases). This CDR3 spans 14 amino acids. With 0 bases removed from V and 3 bases from J, the gap between germline ends came to 7 bases. CDR1 and CDR2 from the germline V gene are LNHNV and YYDKDF (reference sequence). In DNA, the CDR3 is TGTGCCACCAGCAGAGATCAGGGAACAGATACGCAGTATTTT. Protein: CATSRDQGTDTQYF.

This chain uses TRBV28 with TRBJ2-1; D gene ambiguous. Germline loops: CDR1 MDHEN, CDR2 SYDVKM. CDR3 length: 13 residues. V was cut by 5 bases and J by 9 bases, with 14 bases left in between. CDR3 in DNA: TGTGCCAGCAGTCCCGCTTTTTACGGTGAGCAGTTCTTC. Protein: CASSPAFYGEQFF.

The V gene is TRBV5-8, the J gene TRBJ1-2, with 8 nucleotides matching TRBD1. Germline V gene sequence: CDR1 SGHTS, CDR2 YDEGEE. V lost 4 bases and J lost 4; bases outside the gene matches: 18. This CDR3 has 18 residues. The CDR3 spells CASSRRFDRGILSYGYTF. As DNA, the CDR3 is TGTGCCAGCAGCCGGAGATTCGACAGGGGAATTCTTAGCTATGGCTACACCTTC. Based on the CDR3 plus reference TRBV5-8 and TRBJ1-2, the full variable domain is EAGVTQSPTHLIKTRGQQATLRCSPISGHTSVYWYQQALGLGLQFLLWYDEGEERNRGNFPPRFSGRQFPNYSSELNVNALELEDSALYLCASSRRFDRGILSYGYTFGSGTRLTVV.